The next 21 T cell receptor beta chains were all read from a single sample in a study of blood T cell repertoires in COVID-19. Libraries were prepared by immunoSEQ multiplex PCR; TCRdb keeps only in-frame clonotypes and omits some of them. The sample has around 200,000 clones, about 90% seen once; the top ten hold approximately 0.62%. The sample taken for sequencing was peripheral blood. These receptors were collected from a man in his forties or fifties with acute or convalescent COVID-19.

The chain carries TRBV20-1 and TRBJ1-5, with D possibly matching TRBD1 (5 bases). This CDR3 has 14 residues. V lost 3 bases and J 1 base, leaving 10 bases between the germline ends. Germline CDR1 is DFQATT and CDR2 is SNEGSKA (reference sequence). The CDR3 loop is CSASFGGSNQPQHF. The CDR3 bases are TGCAGTGCTAGTTTTGGGGGGAGCAATCAGCCCCAGCATTTT.

The CDR3 reads CASSRWTGVNTGELFF. For the CDR3, the DNA is TGTGCCAGTAGTAGATGGACAGGGGTTAACACCGGGGAGCTGTTTTTT. The V gene is TRBV19, the J gene TRBJ2-2; TRBD1 matches 9 bases. Germline V gives CDR1 LNHDA, CDR2 SQIVND (reference sequence). This CDR3 comprises 16 residues. The V gene end was trimmed by 4 bases and the J gene end by 2 bases; junction bases not matched to a gene: 5.

The rearrangement joins TRBV10-3 to TRBJ2-1; 14 bases are shared with TRBD2. CDR3 length: 16 amino acids. Germline CDR1 and CDR2: ENHRY and SYGVKD. V trimming: 7 bases; J trimming: 6 bases; junction bases outside the gene matches: 8. CDR3 amino acids: CAITMGTSGGVNEQFF. The CDR3 DNA reads TGTGCCATCACCATGGGGACTAGCGGGGGAGTCAATGAGCAGTTCTTC.

The V call is TRBV9, the J call TRBJ2-1; TRBD2 matches 9 bases. Unmatched junction bases numbered 4, after V lost 3 bases and J lost 3 bases. CDR1 and CDR2 (germline): SGDLS, YYNGEE. This CDR3 contains 15 residues. Here the CDR3 reads CASSEGLAGYNEQFF. For the CDR3, the DNA is TGTGCCAGCAGCGAGGGACTAGCAGGCTACAATGAGCAGTTCTTC.

The chain joins TRBV2 to TRBJ1-1, with 8 bases aligning to TRBD1. The germline gives CDR1 SNHLY, CDR2 FYNNEI. Germline trimming cut 4 bases from V and 2 bases from J; bases unmatched to any gene: 6. CDR3 length: 15 amino acids. CDR3 loop: CASSGFGQGNTEAFF. The CDR3 coding sequence is TGTGCCAGCAGTGGTTTCGGACAGGGCAACACTGAAGCTTTCTTT.

The J gene is TRBJ2-2, the V gene TRBV6-5, with 8 bases that match TRBD2. V lost 2 bases to trimming and J lost 4 bases; unmatched junction nucleotides: 0. Looked up from germline, CDR1 is MNHEY and CDR2 is SVGAGI. The CDR3 is made up of 14 amino acids. DNA of the CDR3: TGTGCCAGCAGTTACCGGGAGGGCACCGGGGAGCTGTTTTTT. Encoded protein: CASSYREGTGELFF.

This chain joins TRBV6-2 or TRBV6-3 and TRBJ1-2, with TRBD1 matching 9 bases. Losses at the gene ends were 2 bases for V and 4 bases for J; bases not matched to a gene: 5. This CDR3 is built from 15 residues. CDR1 is MNHEY, CDR2 SVGEGT, per germline. The CDR3 DNA reads as TGTGCCAGCAGTTACCTGGGACAGGGAATCTATGGCTACACCTTC. This encodes CASSYLGQGIYGYTF.

The chain has TRBV5-4 and TRBJ2-7; D gene uncertain. Germline V lookup: CDR1 SGHNT, CDR2 YYREEE (reference sequence). The V and J ends lost 0 bases and 6 bases respectively, with 7 bases between them. The CDR3 runs to 12 residues. CDR3 bases: TGTGCCAGCAGCTTGGTTCACTCCGAGCAGTACTTC. This codes for CASSLVHSEQYF.

This chain uses TRBV5-1 with TRBJ2-5, with a possible D match to TRBD1 (5 bases). V was pared by 2 bases and J by 2 bases, with 10 bases between. Germline CDR1 SGHRS, CDR2 YFSETQ. The CDR3 extends over 14 amino acids. CDR3 bases: TGCGCCAGCAGCTTACAGGTCCAGCAAGAGACCCAGTACTTC. Its translation is CASSLQVQQETQYF.

This clone appeared a single time. The chain combines TRBV7-2 with TRBJ1-1, with a weak D call TRBD1 (6 bases). Germline-derived CDR1 and CDR2 are SGHTA and FQGNSA. CDR3 length equals 19 residues. Between the trimmed V and J ends, which lost 0 bases and 1 base, there was a span of 21 bases. The CDR3 is CASSLARYGGGAWNTEAFF. Written as DNA, the CDR3 is TGTGCCAGCAGCTTAGCAAGATATGGGGGGGGCGCTTGGAACACTGAAGCTTTCTTT.

The V and J genes are TRBV15 and TRBJ1-3; 8 nucleotides agree with TRBD1. The CDR3 loop spans 15 amino acids. V was clipped by 0 bases and J by 2 bases; unmatched bases: 0. From germline, CDR1 is LNHNV and CDR2 YYDKDF (reference sequence). The CDR3 bases are TGTGCCACCAGCAGAGAGACAGGGGCTGGAAACACCATATATTTT. Translation: CATSRETGAGNTIYF.

This chain connects TRBV13 to TRBJ2-2; TRBD2 matches at 7 bases. The germline gives CDR1 PRHDT, CDR2 FYEKMQ (reference sequence). With 8 bases clipped from V and 2 bases from J, the junction kept 8 bases outside the gene matches. CDR3 size: 15 residues. The chain's CDR3 is CASRPGLLNTGELFF. The CDR3 DNA sequence: TGTGCCAGCCGACCGGGACTACTAAACACCGGGGAGCTGTTTTTT.

This clone was seen once. This chain joins TRBV7-8 and TRBJ2-1; TRBD2 matches 7 bases. Unmatched junction bases numbered 6, after V lost 0 bases and J lost 7 bases. The CDR3 has 15 amino acids. The V gene's germline CDR1 is SGHVS and CDR2 FQNEAQ. In nucleotides, the CDR3 is TGTGCCAGCAGCTTAGCACTAGCGTCCTTTAATGAGCAGTTCTTC. Residues: CASSLALASFNEQFF.

The genes are TRBV28 and TRBJ1-5, with a weak D call TRBD1 (5 bases). This CDR3 comprises 15 residues. The germline CDR1 and CDR2 sequences are MDHEN and SYDVKM. Trimming stripped 3 bases from V and 7 bases from J, with 16 bases between. DNA for the CDR3: TGTGCCAGCAGTTTCCAGGGCCCCGGGGGACAGCCCCAGCATTTT. Translating it yields CASSFQGPGGQPQHF.

The rearrangement links TRBV5-1 to TRBJ1-1, with 8 positions matching TRBD1. This CDR3 region has 13 residues. V dropped 3 bases and J dropped 6; count of bases not matched to a gene: 4. Germline lookup yields CDR1 SGHRS and CDR2 YFSETQ. The CDR3 DNA reads TGCGCCAGCAGCTCACAGGGGGACGCTGAAGCTTTCTTT. The encoded protein is CASSSQGDAEAFF. Full variable domain (missing parts from reference TRBV5-1 and TRBJ1-1): KAGVTQTPRYLIKTRGQQVTLSCSPISGHRSVSWYQQTPGQGLQFLFEYFSETQRNKGNFPGRFSGRQFSNSRSEMNVSTLELGDSALYLCASSSQGDAEAFFGQGTRLTVV.

As DNA, the CDR3 is TGTGCCAGTAGCGAGAGGTTCTCCTACGAGCAGTACTTC. Protein: CASSERFSYEQYF. The genes are TRBV19 and TRBJ2-7; no firm D call. V dropped 6 bases and J dropped 0 bases, with 9 bases sitting between them. The germline CDR1 and CDR2 sequences are LNHDA and SQIVND (reference sequence). CDR3 length: 13 residues.

The CDR3 protein is CASSIPGTLGGGYTF. For the CDR3, the DNA is TGTGCCAGCAGCATCCCCGGGACCCTGGGAGGTGGCTACACCTTC. The chain links TRBV13 to TRBJ1-2, with a tentative D call TRBD1 (5 bases). This CDR3 has 15 amino acids. The germline V gene has CDR1 PRHDT and CDR2 FYEKMQ (reference sequence). V was shortened by 5 bases and J by 7 bases, with 20 bases between the two germline ends.

The chain is built from TRBV7-9 and TRBJ2-2; no clear D gene. CDR1 and CDR2 from the germline V gene are SEHNR and FQNEAQ (reference sequence). The CDR3 spans 14 residues. V lost 0 bases and J 13 bases, leaving 15 bases between the germline ends. CDR3 region: CASSLATVSFSLFF. The CDR3 DNA reads TGTGCCAGCAGCTTAGCAACGGTTAGCTTTTCGCTGTTTTTT.

The table lists this clone with a few counts. This rearrangement joins TRBV6-2 or TRBV6-3 to TRBJ1-6; D gene ambiguous. The germline V gene has CDR1 MNHEY and CDR2 SVGEGT. V was trimmed by 0 bases and J by 8 bases, leaving 11 bases between them. The CDR3 spans 15 residues. CDR3 protein: CASSYSREGDSPLHF. The CDR3 coding sequence is TGTGCCAGCAGTTACTCTAGAGAGGGCGATTCACCCCTCCACTTT.

This chain links TRBV9 with TRBJ2-3; 9 positions match TRBD2. CDR3 length: 15 residues. Germline V gene lookup returns CDR1 SGDLS and CDR2 YYNGEE. V lost 3 bases, J lost 0 bases, and 2 bases stayed unmatched. Here the CDR3 DNA reads TGTGCCAGCAGCGGTAGCGGGAGAAGCACAGATACGCAGTATTTT. It specifies CASSGSGRSTDTQYF. The complete variable domain, with remaining parts taken from reference TRBV9 and TRBJ2-3, reads DSGVTQTPKHLITATGQRVTLRCSPRSGDLSVYWYQQSLDQGLQFLIQYYNGEERAKGNILERFSAQQFPDLHSELNLSSLELGDSALYFCASSGSGRSTDTQYFGPGTRLTVL.

V is TRBV5-1 and J is TRBJ2-7, with 7 bases aligning to TRBD1. V dropped 4 bases and J dropped 0; count of bases not matched to a gene: 7. The CDR3 extends over 15 amino acids. The V gene's germline CDR1 is SGHRS and CDR2 YFSETQ. The CDR3 bases are TGCGCCAGCAGCCCTGTGGACAGGAACTCCTACGAGCAGTACTTC. The encoded protein is CASSPVDRNSYEQYF.